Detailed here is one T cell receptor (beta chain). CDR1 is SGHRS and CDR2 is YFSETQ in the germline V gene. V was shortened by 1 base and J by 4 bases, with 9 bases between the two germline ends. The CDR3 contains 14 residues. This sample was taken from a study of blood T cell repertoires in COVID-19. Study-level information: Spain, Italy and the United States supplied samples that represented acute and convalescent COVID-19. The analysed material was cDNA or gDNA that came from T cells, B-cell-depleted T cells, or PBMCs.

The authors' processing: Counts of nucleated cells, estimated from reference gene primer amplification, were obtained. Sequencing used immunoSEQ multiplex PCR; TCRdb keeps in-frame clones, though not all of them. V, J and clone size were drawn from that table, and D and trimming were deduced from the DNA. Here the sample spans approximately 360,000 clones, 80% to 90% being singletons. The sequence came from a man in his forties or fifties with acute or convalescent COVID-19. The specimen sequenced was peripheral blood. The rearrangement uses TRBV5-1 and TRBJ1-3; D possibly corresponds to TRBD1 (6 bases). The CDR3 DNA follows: TGCGCCAGCAGCTTGTCAGGGGACGGAAACACCATATATTTT. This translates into CASSLSGDGNTIYF.